This is a list of T cell receptor beta chains from one sample in a study of neurological immune-mediated disorders. Via MiXCR, TCRdb re-called the 5' RACE reads, giving one row per CDR3 protein. The sample carries over 65,000 distinct CDR3 sequences, around 9.9% recorded once. Sequences were obtained from PBMCs. These receptors came from a man between 45 and 60 years old in good health. The CDR3 runs from the conserved cysteine through the conserved F or W. Fields, in order: CDR3 DNA, CDR3 protein, J gene, V gene, clone size, D gene. The D gene is left open where the match is weak. Some rows have no size entry. The others give once, few or many, or a class for an expanded clone.

TGCGCCAGCAGCCCCGAAGGGGCAGGGAATCCTGAAGCTTTCTTT,CASSPEGAGNPEAFF,TRBJ1-1,TRBV5-1,many,-
TGCAGCGTTACTCGGGGGGGGGGGACTGAGCAGTTCTTC,CSVTRGGGTEQFF,TRBJ2-1,TRBV29-1,many,TRBD2
TGCAGCGCATGGACTAGCGGGAGGGATGAGCAGTTCTTC,CSAWTSGRDEQFF,TRBJ2-1,TRBV29-1,many,TRBD2
TGCGCCAGCCGGGGACTAGCGGGGAACACCGGGGAGCTGTTTTTT,CASRGLAGNTGELFF,TRBJ2-2,TRBV5-1,many,TRBD2
TGCAGTGCTAGCGGGTGGCCCTACAATGATCAGTTCTTC,CSASGWPYNDQFF,TRBJ2-1,TRBV20-1,-,-
TGCGCCAGCAGCTTGTTGGGGACAGAAAGGAGAGAGACCCAGTACTTC,CASSLLGTERRETQYF,TRBJ2-5,TRBV5-1,many,TRBD1
TGTGCCAGCAACTCCTTTGGGGTTGGTGGCTACACCTTC,CASNSFGVGGYTF,TRBJ1-2,TRBV28,many,-
TGTGCCAGCAGGGAGACTCATACCCGCACAGATACGCAGTATTTT,CASRETHTRTDTQYF,TRBJ2-3,TRBV27,many,-
TGCGCCAGCAGCCAAGTTGGAACATACGAGCAGTACTTC,CASSQVGTYEQYF,TRBJ2-7,TRBV4-1,many,-
TGCAGTGCTTCCTTTTCAGGGAGGCCTGAAGCTTTCTTT,CSASFSGRPEAFF,TRBJ1-1,TRBV20-1,many,-
TGTGCCAGCAGTTTAAAGGGACTAGCGGGAGGGGGTGGGGAGACCCAGTACTTC,CASSLKGLAGGGGETQYF,TRBJ2-5,TRBV12-3/TRBV12-4,many,TRBD2
TGCGCCAGCAGCTTGTCCGGCGGGGGAAGAACTACAGATACGCAGTATTTT,CASSLSGGGRTTDTQYF,TRBJ2-3,TRBV5-1,many,TRBD2
TGTGCCAGCAGCCAAGACCGGGGACTAGCGGGACGATTCTCCTACAATGAGCAGTTCTTC,CASSQDRGLAGRFSYNEQFF,TRBJ2-1,TRBV14,many,TRBD2
TGTGCCAGCAGTTTGGAGGGAGATGGCTACACCTTC,CASSLEGDGYTF,TRBJ1-2,TRBV12-3/TRBV12-4,many,-
TGCAGTGTCCCGGGGAGCGAGCAGTACTTC,CSVPGSEQYF,TRBJ2-7,TRBV20-1,many,-
TGCGCCAGCAGCTTGGGTCGGAGCTGGGAGACCCAGTACTTC,CASSLGRSWETQYF,TRBJ2-5,TRBV5-1,-,-
TGCAGTGCTAGTCTAGCGGAAACATTCCCTAGCACAGATACGCAGTATTTT,CSASLAETFPSTDTQYF,TRBJ2-3,TRBV20-1,many,TRBD2
TGCGCCAGCAGCCCCGGGACTTCCAGCTCCTACAATGAGCAGTTCTTC,CASSPGTSSSYNEQFF,TRBJ2-1,TRBV5-1,many,-
TGTGCCATCAGTGAAAAGACAGGCCCGAGCTCCTACGAGCAGTACTTC,CAISEKTGPSSYEQYF,TRBJ2-7,TRBV10-3,many,-
TGCGCCAGCATCTTTAACAGCCAGAACACTGAAGCTTTCTTT,CASIFNSQNTEAFF,TRBJ1-1,TRBV5-1,once,-
TGTGCCAGCAGCCCAGGACTAGCGGGGGGAGAAAATACGCAGTATTTT,CASSPGLAGGENTQYF,TRBJ2-3,TRBV7-2,many,TRBD2
TGCAGTGCTCGCACTAGCGGGAGGGCCTATGAGCAGTTCTTC,CSARTSGRAYEQFF,TRBJ2-1,TRBV20-1,many,TRBD2
TGCGCCAGCAGCGGCACAGGGGGCAGATTCGTGGCAGATACGCAGTATTTT,CASSGTGGRFVADTQYF,TRBJ2-3,TRBV5-1,many,TRBD1
TGCGCCAGCAGCTTGGGATGGACAGGGATGAACACTGAAGCTTTCTTT,CASSLGWTGMNTEAFF,TRBJ1-1,TRBV5-1,many,TRBD1
TGTGCCAGCAGCCCCCGGACTAGCGGGGGTGGCGGGGAGCTGTTTTTT,CASSPRTSGGGGELFF,TRBJ2-2,TRBV7-2,many,TRBD2
TGCGCCAGCAGCCCGGAGACAGGTCACACTGAAGCTTTCTTT,CASSPETGHTEAFF,TRBJ1-1,TRBV5-1,many,-